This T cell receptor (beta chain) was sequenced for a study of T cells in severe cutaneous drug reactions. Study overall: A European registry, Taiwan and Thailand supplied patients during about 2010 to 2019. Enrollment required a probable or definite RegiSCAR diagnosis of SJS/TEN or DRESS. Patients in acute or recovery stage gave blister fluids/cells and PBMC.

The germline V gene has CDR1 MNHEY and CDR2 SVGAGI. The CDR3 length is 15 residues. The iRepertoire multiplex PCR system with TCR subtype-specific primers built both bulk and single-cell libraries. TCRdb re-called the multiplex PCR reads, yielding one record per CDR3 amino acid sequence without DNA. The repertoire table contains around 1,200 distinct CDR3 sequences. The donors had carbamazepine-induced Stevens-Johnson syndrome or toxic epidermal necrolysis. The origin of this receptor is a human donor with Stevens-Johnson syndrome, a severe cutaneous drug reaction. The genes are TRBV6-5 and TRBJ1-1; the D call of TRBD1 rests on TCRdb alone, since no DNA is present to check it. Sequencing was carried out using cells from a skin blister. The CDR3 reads CASSRGTGVGTEAFF.